These T cell receptor beta chains were read from a single sample in a study of T cell responses to AZD1222 COVID-19 vaccine. Clones were read by immunoSEQ multiplex PCR, and TCRdb kept only the in-frame ones, dropping some. The sample lists about 99,000 clones; around 90% were seen once. The source material was peripheral blood, sampled on day 0 of AZD1222 vaccination. All receptors come from an adult in good health. Both conserved end residues are part of each CDR3. Fields, in order: clone size, CDR3 length, V gene, J gene, D gene, CDR3 DNA, CDR3 protein. The D gene is left open where the match is weak. Size values are once, few and many counts, or a class for expanded clones, and some rows have none.

size: -; length: 17; V: TRBV23-1; J: TRBJ2-2; D: -; DNA: TGCGCCAGCGGAAAAGGGGGGCGAGAAATGGACACCGGGGAGCTGTTTTTT; CDR3: CASGKGGREMDTGELFF
size: -; length: 12; V: TRBV9; J: TRBJ1-2; D: -; DNA: TGTGCCAGCAGCGCCGATTCCTATGGCTACACCTTC; CDR3: CASSADSYGYTF
size: -; length: 15; V: TRBV7-3; J: TRBJ2-3; D: TRBD2; DNA: TGTGCCAGCAACGTCGGGACTAGCGGCACAGATACGCAGTATTTT; CDR3: CASNVGTSGTDTQYF
size: -; length: 15; V: TRBV19; J: TRBJ1-1; D: TRBD1; DNA: TGTGCCAGTAGGCCAACCGGGACAGCGAACACTGAAGCTTTCTTT; CDR3: CASRPTGTANTEAFF
size: -; length: 11; V: TRBV13; J: TRBJ2-1; D: -; DNA: TGTGCCAGCAGCTTAGGGGATGAGCAGTTCTTC; CDR3: CASSLGDEQFF
size: -; length: 12; V: TRBV6-6; J: TRBJ1-2; D: -; DNA: TGTGCCAGCGCATTCCGGATAAATGGCTACACCTTC; CDR3: CASAFRINGYTF
size: -; length: 15; V: TRBV7-2; J: TRBJ2-3; D: TRBD2; DNA: TGTGCCAGCAGCTCCTGGACTAGCGGCACAGATACGCAGTATTTT; CDR3: CASSSWTSGTDTQYF
size: few; length: 18; V: TRBV11-3; J: TRBJ2-1; D: -; DNA: TGTGCCAGCAGCTTAGATCTATTCCGGGACGGAGCTTACAATGAGCAGTTCTTC; CDR3: CASSLDLFRDGAYNEQFF
size: -; length: 13; V: TRBV18; J: TRBJ2-5; D: TRBD1; DNA: TGTGCCAGCTCCGGACAGGGTTCCGAGACCCAGTACTTC; CDR3: CASSGQGSETQYF
size: -; length: 13; V: TRBV4-1; J: TRBJ2-5; D: TRBD1; DNA: TGCGCCAGCAGCCAATCCCCAGGGGGCGAAAGTAACTTC; CDR3: CASSQSPGGESNF
size: -; length: 14; V: TRBV6-1; J: TRBJ1-2; D: TRBD1; DNA: TGTGCCAGCAGTGAAAGCCGACAGGGGGCACGGGTTACCTTC; CDR3: CASSESRQGARVTF
size: -; length: 14; V: TRBV6-5; J: TRBJ1-3; D: -; DNA: TGTGCCAGCAGTAAACAGGGAGGATTTAACACCATATATTTT; CDR3: CASSKQGGFNTIYF
size: -; length: 18; V: TRBV2; J: TRBJ2-2; D: TRBD2; DNA: TGTGCCAGCAGTGGAGGGACTAGCGGGAGAGGGTACACCGGGGAGCTGTTTTTT; CDR3: CASSGGTSGRGYTGELFF
size: -; length: 14; V: TRBV2; J: TRBJ1-2; D: -; DNA: TGTGCCAGCAGTGGGATGGTTCGAACCTATGGCTACACCTTC; CDR3: CASSGMVRTYGYTF
size: -; length: 15; V: TRBV7-6; J: TRBJ2-5; D: TRBD2; DNA: TGTGCCAGCAACCCTAGCGGCCCTATACAAGAGACCCAGTACTTC; CDR3: CASNPSGPIQETQYF
size: once; length: 14; V: TRBV9; J: TRBJ2-1; D: -; DNA: TGTGCCAGCAGCGGCCGGGACATTAACAATGAGCAGTTCTTC; CDR3: CASSGRDINNEQFF
size: -; length: 17; V: TRBV7-9; J: TRBJ2-2; D: TRBD2; DNA: TGTGCCAGCAGCTTAGCGAGGACTAGCGGGGTCTCCGGGGAGCTGTTTTTT; CDR3: CASSLARTSGVSGELFF
size: -; length: 15; V: TRBV11-2; J: TRBJ1-4; D: -; DNA: TGTGCCAGCAGCCGAACGCGGACAGCCGGGGAAAAACTGTTTTTT; CDR3: CASSRTRTAGEKLFF
size: -; length: 14; V: TRBV14; J: TRBJ1-3; D: -; DNA: TGTGCCAGCAGCCCTGCGGGCGCAGGAAACACCATATATTTT; CDR3: CASSPAGAGNTIYF
size: few; length: 14; V: TRBV27; J: TRBJ1-1; D: -; DNA: TGTGCCAGCAGGTCGGGGGCTATGAACACTGAAGCTTTCTTT; CDR3: CASRSGAMNTEAFF
size: -; length: 17; V: TRBV9; J: TRBJ2-1; D: TRBD2; DNA: TGTGCCAGCAGCGTAGGGGAGGGACGGATAGGAAACAATGAGCAGTTCTTC; CDR3: CASSVGEGRIGNNEQFF
size: once; length: 14; V: TRBV2; J: TRBJ2-2; D: -; DNA: TGTGCCAGCAGTGGTCTAGCTTACACCGGGGAGCTGTTTTTT; CDR3: CASSGLAYTGELFF
size: -; length: 15; V: TRBV7-9; J: TRBJ2-1; D: TRBD2; DNA: TGTGCCAGCAGCGCGGCCGGGACTAGCGTTAATGAGCAGTTCTTC; CDR3: CASSAAGTSVNEQFF
size: once; length: 15; V: TRBV3-1/TRBV3-2; J: TRBJ1-1; D: -; DNA: TGTGCCAGCAGCCAAACAGGCGGGGCTTACACTGAAGCTTTCTTT; CDR3: CASSQTGGAYTEAFF
size: -; length: 15; V: TRBV6-5; J: TRBJ1-2; D: TRBD1; DNA: TGTGCCAGCACTACATTGACAGGGGCTAACTATGGCTACACCTTC; CDR3: CASTTLTGANYGYTF
size: -; length: 15; V: TRBV24-1; J: TRBJ1-5; D: -; DNA: TGTGCCACCTCTGGAGAGGGGGAGGGCAATCAGCCCCAGCATTTT; CDR3: CATSGEGEGNQPQHF
size: -; length: 15; V: TRBV4-3; J: TRBJ2-7; D: -; DNA: TGCGCCAGCAGCCAAGACAGGGGTCAAACCTACGAGCAGTACTTC; CDR3: CASSQDRGQTYEQYF
size: once; length: 15; V: TRBV3-1/TRBV3-2; J: TRBJ1-6; D: -; DNA: TGTGCCAGCAGCCTGGGCCAGGTAGAGAATTCACCCCTCCACTTT; CDR3: CASSLGQVENSPLHF
size: -; length: 10; V: TRBV5-3; J: TRBJ1-2; D: -; DNA: TGTGCCAGATGCCCGTATGGCTACACCTTC; CDR3: CARCPYGYTF
size: -; length: 18; V: TRBV4-2; J: TRBJ1-4; D: -; DNA: TGTGCCAGCAGCCAAGAGCGCACAGGGAGTCGGATAAATGAAAAACTGTTTTTT; CDR3: CASSQERTGSRINEKLFF
size: -; length: 13; V: TRBV7-3; J: TRBJ1-1; D: -; DNA: TGTGCCAGCAGCACCTCCCTGAGCGGTGAAGCTTTCTTT; CDR3: CASSTSLSGEAFF
size: -; length: 15; V: TRBV2; J: TRBJ2-3; D: TRBD2; DNA: TGTGCCAGCATTTCTGGACTAGCGGGAGGGGATACGCAGTATTTT; CDR3: CASISGLAGGDTQYF
size: -; length: 18; V: TRBV7-8; J: TRBJ2-6; D: -; DNA: TGTGCCAGCAGCTCTGGACGTCGGGTCCCCCCTGGGGCCAACGTCCTGACTTTC; CDR3: CASSSGRRVPPGANVLTF
size: -; length: 16; V: TRBV19; J: TRBJ2-1; D: TRBD1; DNA: TGTGCCAGTAGTATCCCTGGACAGGGAGCGTACAATGAGCAGTTCTTC; CDR3: CASSIPGQGAYNEQFF
size: -; length: 15; V: TRBV6-5; J: TRBJ1-2; D: -; DNA: TGTGCCAGCAGTCTACAACGATCCCGAGGCTATGGCTACACCTTC; CDR3: CASSLQRSRGYGYTF
size: -; length: 14; V: TRBV9; J: TRBJ2-5; D: -; DNA: TGTGCCAGCAGCGTAGCCGGCCCCCAAGAGACCCAGTACTTC; CDR3: CASSVAGPQETQYF
size: once; length: 14; V: TRBV27; J: TRBJ1-3; D: TRBD1; DNA: TGTGCCAGCAGCCCCCCGGGACAGAGAAACACCATATATTTT; CDR3: CASSPPGQRNTIYF